This TCR beta chain came from a study of T cells in Graves' hyperthyroidism and ophthalmopathy. This clonotype was found many times. Its antigen is unidentified. Study outcomes and limitations: Also found in blood were most expanded thyroid clonotypes above 0.001.

In germline, CDR1 is MNHEY, CDR2 SVGEGT. The V and J ends lost 11 bases and 6 bases respectively, with 17 bases between them. The CDR3 consists of 12 residues. The authors obtained PBMCs from over 8 ml of fresh peripheral blood. It was RNA transcripts that yielded the amplified TCR beta CDR3 regions. When the TCR CDR3 underwent first-round RT-PCR, the HTBI primer set was used. TCRdb analysed the multiplex PCR reads with MiXCR anew, one entry per CDR3 protein. The sample holds fewer than 350,000 distinct CDR3 sequences, about 18% seen once. This TCR was recovered from a woman in her forties or fifties with Graves' hyperthyroidism. The chain uses TRBV6-2 or TRBV6-3 and TRBJ2-7; D could derive from TRBD1 or TRBD2 (5 bases each). Sequencing was performed on blood. The CDR3 loop is CAGSGPVSEQYF. CDR3 nucleotide sequence: TGTGCCGGATCGGGACCCGTGAGCGAGCAGTACTTC.